This T cell receptor (beta chain) stems from a study of blood T cell repertoires in COVID-19. On the study more broadly: The origin of the acute and convalescent COVID-19 samples was the United States, Italy and Spain. In each case, the material was cDNA or gDNA derived from T cells, B-cell-depleted T cells, or PBMCs.

Per the original methods: Amplification of reference gene primers provided the estimated nucleated cell counts. Measured with immunoSEQ multiplex PCR; TCRdb has only the in-frame clones, and not every one. For V, J and clone size, that table is used; D and trimming come from the DNA. The sample carries around 93,000 clones, about 81% recorded once. V dropped 4 bases and J dropped 4 bases, with 15 bases sitting between them. The germline gives CDR1 SGDLS, CDR2 YYNGEE. The CDR3 has 16 amino acids. The chain joins TRBV9 to TRBJ2-6; maybe TRBD2 (6 bases). The TCR comes from a man older than 75 with acute or convalescent COVID-19. Sequencing was performed on peripheral blood. The CDR3 DNA reads as TGTGCCAGCAGCCCCCGACTAGGAGGGGGGGCCAACGTCCTGACTTTC. Translation: CASSPRLGGGANVLTF. The entire variable domain, with the rest obtained from reference TRBV9 and TRBJ2-6, is as follows: DSGVTQTPKHLITATGQRVTLRCSPRSGDLSVYWYQQSLDQGLQFLIQYYNGEERAKGNILERFSAQQFPDLHSELNLSSLELGDSALYFCASSPRLGGGANVLTFGAGSRLTVL.